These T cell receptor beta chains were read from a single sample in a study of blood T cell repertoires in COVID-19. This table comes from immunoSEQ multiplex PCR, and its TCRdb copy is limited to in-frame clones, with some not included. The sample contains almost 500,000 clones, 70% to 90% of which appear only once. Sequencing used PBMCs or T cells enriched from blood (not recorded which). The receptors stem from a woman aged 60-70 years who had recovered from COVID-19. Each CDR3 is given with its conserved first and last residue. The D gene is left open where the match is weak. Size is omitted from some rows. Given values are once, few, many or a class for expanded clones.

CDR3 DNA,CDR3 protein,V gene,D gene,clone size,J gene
TGCAGCGCCCTCGGGGGGTTGGAGCAGTACTTC,CSALGGLEQYF,TRBV29-1,TRBD2,NA,TRBJ2-7
TGTGCCAGCAGCTCCCGGACTAGCGGGGGACGCACAGATACGCAGTATTTT,CASSSRTSGGRTDTQYF,TRBV11-3,TRBD2,NA,TRBJ2-3
TGTGCCAGCAGCCCAAGAAGGAAGGACAGGGGTCCGGAGCAGTTCTTC,CASSPRRKDRGPEQFF,TRBV7-2,TRBD1,once,TRBJ2-1
TGTGCCAGCAGCCAAGACGTAGCGGGGCTCACTGAGCAGTTCTTC,CASSQDVAGLTEQFF,TRBV4-2,TRBD2,NA,TRBJ2-1
TGTGCCAGCAGCTTAGCCGGGGGGGCGGGGAAGACCCAGTACTTC,CASSLAGGAGKTQYF,TRBV7-2,TRBD2,NA,TRBJ2-5
TGTGCCAGCAGCCAACGGGGGGGCGTCCTGCGTGAGCAGTTCTTC,CASSQRGGVLREQFF,TRBV13,TRBD2,once,TRBJ2-1
TGTGCCAGCAGCTTTTTACTAGCGGGGGAGGCGCAGTATTTT,CASSFLLAGEAQYF,TRBV11-2,TRBD2,NA,TRBJ2-3
TGTGCCACCAGTGGAGTGGGGGCGAACGGAAACACCATATATTTT,CATSGVGANGNTIYF,TRBV24-1,NA,once,TRBJ1-3
TGTGCCAGCAGTCTAACAGGGGGAAATTCACCCCTCCACTTT,CASSLTGGNSPLHF,TRBV6-5,TRBD1,NA,TRBJ1-6
TGTGCCAGCAGTTGGGGAGCCGGGGAGCTGTTTTTT,CASSWGAGELFF,TRBV12-3/TRBV12-4,NA,NA,TRBJ2-2
TGTGCCAGTAGTATCGACAGGGGGCAGGGGCAGTACTTC,CASSIDRGQGQYF,TRBV19,TRBD1,NA,TRBJ2-7
TGTGCCAGCAGCCAACGACAGGCTAACTATGGCTACACCTTC,CASSQRQANYGYTF,TRBV3-1/TRBV3-2,NA,few,TRBJ1-2
TGTGCCAGCAGCTCCACGGGACAGGGGTTCGATGAGCAGTTCTTC,CASSSTGQGFDEQFF,TRBV11-2,TRBD1,NA,TRBJ2-1
TGTGCCAGCAGCTTCGGACAGGGGGCAAATGGCTACACCTTC,CASSFGQGANGYTF,TRBV5-6,TRBD1,NA,TRBJ1-2
TGTGCCAGCAGCTTAGGGAGGACAGGGTCCTATAATTCACCCCTCCACTTT,CASSLGRTGSYNSPLHF,TRBV11-2,TRBD1,NA,TRBJ1-6
TGTGCCAGCAGCCACCCCCCAGGGGGTAAAAACATTCAGTACTTC,CASSHPPGGKNIQYF,TRBV7-9,TRBD1,NA,TRBJ2-4
TGTGCCAGCAGCAAACAGGGGGCCCTCATAGACACCATATATTTT,CASSKQGALIDTIYF,TRBV7-9,TRBD1,NA,TRBJ1-3
TGTGCCAGCGGCCGGGACAGGGATAATTCACCCCTCCACTTT,CASGRDRDNSPLHF,TRBV2,TRBD1,NA,TRBJ1-6
TGCGCCAGCAGCCCCAGACTAGCGGCACCACGCGAAGATACGCAGTATTTT,CASSPRLAAPREDTQYF,TRBV4-1,TRBD2,NA,TRBJ2-3
TGTGCCAGCAGCCTAAACTATGGCTACACCTTC,CASSLNYGYTF,TRBV7-2,NA,NA,TRBJ1-2
TGTGCCAGCAGCCCGGGCTCTGGAAACACCATATATTTT,CASSPGSGNTIYF,TRBV27,NA,few,TRBJ1-3
TGTGCCAGCAACCTAGACCACCACAGGGCTGTCGGCTACACCTTC,CASNLDHHRAVGYTF,TRBV6-5,NA,NA,TRBJ1-2
TGCGCCAGCAGCTTGGACAACTCCTACGAGCAGTACTTC,CASSLDNSYEQYF,TRBV5-1,NA,few,TRBJ2-7
TGTGCCAGCAGCTTTAAACCGGGACAGGGGCCCAATGAGCAGTTCTTC,CASSFKPGQGPNEQFF,TRBV7-6,TRBD1,NA,TRBJ2-1
TGTGCCAGCAGTGAATGGTCGGGACAGGGGTTTGAAAAACTGTTTTTT,CASSEWSGQGFEKLFF,TRBV25-1,TRBD1,NA,TRBJ1-4
TGTGCCATCACGGGACAGAGAGCCTATTCACCCCTCCACTTT,CAITGQRAYSPLHF,TRBV6-5,TRBD1,NA,TRBJ1-6
TGTGCCAGCAGTCCAGGCAGCAATCAGCCCCAGCATTTT,CASSPGSNQPQHF,TRBV25-1,NA,NA,TRBJ1-5
TGTGCCAGCAGCCGCCGGACAGGCACAGATACGCAGTATTTT,CASSRRTGTDTQYF,TRBV28,NA,NA,TRBJ2-3
TGTGCCAGCTTGACAGGGGGCTCCTATAATTCACCCCTCCACTTT,CASLTGGSYNSPLHF,TRBV6-5,TRBD1,NA,TRBJ1-6
TGTGCCAGCAGCCCCCTTACTAGAACAGATACGCAGTATTTT,CASSPLTRTDTQYF,TRBV5-5,NA,NA,TRBJ2-3
TGTGCCAGCAAAAGTCGAATCGGTGGGTTGCAGGATCAGCCCCAGCATTTT,CASKSRIGGLQDQPQHF,TRBV2,NA,NA,TRBJ1-5